The 27 T cell receptor beta chains presented below share a single source sample, sequenced in a study of T cell repertoires in cytomegalovirus infection. TCRdb itself ran the reads through MiXCR, one entry per CDR3 protein. The sample lists roughly 150,000 distinct CDR3 sequences; 15% to 20% were seen once. Sequenced: CD8+ T cells from PBMCs. The receptors originated from a human donor in good health (CMV status not recorded). Some clones in this sample may be carry-over from other donors' samples.

This sequence joins TRBV6-2 or TRBV6-3 and TRBJ1-2, with 8 nucleotides matching TRBD1. The CDR3 consists of 16 residues. Trimming removed 6 bases from V and 6 bases from J; junction bases left unmatched: 15. Germline V gives CDR1 MNHEY, CDR2 SVGEGT. For the CDR3, the DNA is TGTGCCAGCAGCGGATTAATAGACAGGGGCTGGAATGGCTACACCTTC. Encoded protein: CASSGLIDRGWNGYTF.

This clonotype occurred a few times. The V gene is TRBV7-7, the J gene TRBJ2-1, with TRBD2 identical over 10 bases. CDR1 is SSHAT and CDR2 is FNYEAQ in the germline V gene (reference sequence). J lost 7 bases, V lost 4 bases, and 7 bases had no gene match. The CDR3 covers 15 residues. Written as DNA, the CDR3 is TGTGCCAGCAGCTCCCTCCTAGCGGGAGTAAATGAGCAGTTCTTC. As protein: CASSSLLAGVNEQFF.

This chain joins TRBV7-6 and TRBJ2-3; TRBD1 agrees at 7 bases. The CDR3 has 14 amino acids. Germline V CDR1 and CDR2: SGHVS, FNYEAQ. Trimming removed 6 bases from V and 4 bases from J; junction bases left unmatched: 7. CDR3 coding DNA: TGTGCCAGCAGGGACAGGTCCCTTCCAGATACGCAGTATTTT. Amino acid sequence: CASRDRSLPDTQYF. Full variable domain (missing parts from reference TRBV7-6 and TRBJ2-3): GAGVSQSPRYKVTKRGQDVALRCDPISGHVSLYWYRQALGQGPEFLTYFNYEAQQDKSGLPNDRFSAERPEGSISTLTIQRTEQRDSAMYRCASRDRSLPDTQYFGPGTRLTVL.

The CDR3 sequence: CASSPSGAGGPPEQFF. Here the CDR3 DNA reads TGTGCCAGCAGTCCCTCAGGGGCGGGAGGGCCCCCTGAGCAGTTCTTC. The chain links TRBV27 to TRBJ2-1; 9 nucleotides match TRBD2. CDR3 size: 16 residues. Trimming took 5 bases from V and 9 from J; bases not matched to a gene: 14. Per germline, CDR1 MNHEY and CDR2 SMNVEV (reference sequence).

This clonotype was detected a few times. The chain employs TRBV9 and TRBJ1-2; D remains ambiguous. V lost 4 bases and J 4 bases, leaving 8 bases between the germline ends. The CDR3 length is 12 residues. Germline CDR1 is SGDLS and CDR2 is YYNGEE. As DNA, the CDR3 is TGTGCCAGCAGCACTAGGGCCTATGGCTACACCTTC. Its protein product is CASSTRAYGYTF.

This clonotype has more than one count but fewer than ten. The chain uses TRBV27 and TRBJ2-5, with TRBD2 identical over 15 bases. V lost 5 bases to trimming and J lost 7 bases; unmatched junction nucleotides: 11. Looked up from germline, CDR1 is MNHEY and CDR2 is SMNVEV (reference sequence). The CDR3 length is 17 residues. The CDR3 loop is CASSILGLAGGRGTQYF. CDR3 sequence (DNA): TGTGCCAGCAGTATTCTAGGACTAGCGGGGGGGCGTGGGACCCAGTACTTC.

This clonotype has just a few counts. The rearrangement links TRBV7-3 to TRBJ1-1; no clear D. The CDR3 runs to 13 residues. V was trimmed by 1 base and J by 5 bases, leaving 8 bases between them. Looked up from germline, CDR1 is SGHTA and CDR2 is FQGTGA. CDR3 DNA sequence: TGTGCCAGCAGCTTAAAGATCTGGACTGAAGCTTTCTTT. It encodes CASSLKIWTEAFF. Supplemented by reference TRBV7-3 and TRBJ1-1, the full variable domain reads GAGVSQTPSNKVTEKGKYVELRCDPISGHTALYWYRQSLGQGPEFLIYFQGTGAADDSGLPNDRFFAVRPEGSVSTLKIQRTERGDSAVYLCASSLKIWTEAFFGQGTRLTVV.

The CDR3 bases are TGTGCCAGCAGTTTAACCACAGCCTACGAGCAGTACTTC. Protein product: CASSLTTAYEQYF. This rearrangement joins TRBV28 to TRBJ2-7; D is unclear. This CDR3 region has 13 residues. Germline V gene data show CDR1 as MDHEN and CDR2 as SYDVKM. V lost 2 bases and J 2 bases, leaving 7 bases between the germline ends.

This sequence joins TRBV7-2 and TRBJ2-7; 9 bases are a match to TRBD2. There are 13 residues in the CDR3. Germline-derived CDR1 and CDR2 are SGHTA and FQGNSA. With V trimmed by 3 bases and J by 6 bases, 3 bases remained unmatched. The CDR3 is CASSFGGRVEQYF. CDR3 DNA sequence: TGTGCCAGCAGCTTTGGCGGGAGGGTCGAGCAGTACTTC.

The chain uses TRBV6-5 and TRBJ2-7, with a weak D call TRBD1 (5 bases). CDR3 length: 13 amino acids. Between the trimmed V and J ends, which lost 2 bases and 3 bases, there was a span of 8 bases. Germline lookup yields CDR1 MNHEY and CDR2 SVGAGI. The CDR3 coding sequence is TGTGCCAGCAGTTACGACACAGGCTACGAGCAGTACTTC. Its translation: CASSYDTGYEQYF.

This rearrangement joins TRBV6-2 or TRBV6-3 to TRBJ1-1; no clear D. The CDR3 sequence is 15 residues long. CDR1 is MNHEY, CDR2 SVGEGT, per germline. Trimming cost V 7 bases and J 10 bases, with 25 bases left between them. The CDR3 sequence is CASTHPGWIPPGAFF. In DNA form, the CDR3 reads TGTGCCAGCACCCACCCGGGTTGGATTCCCCCGGGAGCTTTCTTT.

This clonotype came up a few times. The chain couples TRBV28 to TRBJ2-5; the match to TRBD1 covers 9 bases. V dropped 5 bases and J dropped 4; count of bases not matched to a gene: 5. The CDR3 totals 14 residues. Germline assignment: CDR1 MDHEN and CDR2 SYDVKM. DNA of the CDR3: TGTGCCAGCAGTCAGGACAGGGGCATAGAGACCCAGTACTTC. Amino acids: CASSQDRGIETQYF.

In its sample, this clonotype was seen a few times. The J gene is TRBJ2-7, the V gene TRBV20-1; 8 bases match TRBD2. CDR1 and CDR2 (germline): DFQATT, SNEGSKA (reference sequence). V dropped 2 bases and J dropped 0; count of bases not matched to a gene: 6. The CDR3 totals 15 residues. In DNA, the CDR3 is TGCAGTGCTAGACTCCGACTAGCGAGCTCCTACGAGCAGTACTTC. This sequence encodes CSARLRLASSYEQYF.

Many counts were recorded for this clonotype. This chain connects TRBV7-9 to TRBJ2-1, with unresolved D. V shed 3 bases and J shed 3 bases, with 9 bases lying between them. Germline values: CDR1 SEHNR, CDR2 FQNEAQ (reference sequence). The CDR3 sequence is 14 residues long. The CDR3 DNA reads as TGTGCCAGCAGCTTGAGAAGAGTCTACAATGAGCAGTTCTTC. Amino acid sequence: CASSLRRVYNEQFF.

This clonotype has more than one count but fewer than ten. The chain links TRBV29-1 to TRBJ1-2; D is possibly TRBD1 (5 bases). V was clipped by 3 bases and J by 4 bases, with 15 bases between them. Germline CDR1 SQVTM, CDR2 ANQGSEA. The CDR3 totals 14 residues. The DNA of the CDR3 is TGCAGCGTTGAGGAGTTGGGCAGGGCCTATGGCTACACCTTC. Residues: CSVEELGRAYGYTF.

The chain carries TRBV10-3 and TRBJ2-1; D might be TRBD1 (6 bases). CDR1 ENHRY and CDR2 SYGVKD come from the germline V gene. CDR3 size: 14 residues. The V and J ends lost 2 bases and 4 bases respectively, with 9 bases between them. In DNA form, the CDR3 reads TGTGCCATCAGTGAGACCACAGGGTACAATGAGCAGTTCTTC. Translating it yields CAISETTGYNEQFF.

V is TRBV6-1 and J is TRBJ2-1, with unresolved D. Looked up from germline, CDR1 is MNHNS and CDR2 is SASEGT. V lost 2 bases and J 3 bases, leaving 8 bases between the germline ends. This CDR3 contains 14 residues. The CDR3 DNA follows: TGTGCCAGCAGTGAAAGTGTCGGCTACAATGAGCAGTTCTTC. Encoded protein: CASSESVGYNEQFF.

The V gene is TRBV24-1, the J gene TRBJ1-1; D is unclear. The V end was cut by 9 bases, the J end by 9 bases, with 28 bases between. The CDR3 contains 16 residues. Per germline, CDR1 KGHDR and CDR2 SFDVKD. CDR3 nucleotides: TGTGCCACCCCCCTTCTTGGGAAGAAAAGGTTCGTTAAAGCTTTCTTT. This encodes CATPLLGKKRFVKAFF.

This clonotype was counted a few times. The chain couples TRBV7-9 to TRBJ1-1; D is uncertain. The V gene's germline CDR1 is SEHNR and CDR2 FQNEAQ (reference sequence). Trimming left V 4 bases short and J 0 bases short, with 9 bases between. This CDR3 comprises 14 residues. CDR3 protein: CASSSSNLNTEAFF. CDR3 DNA: TGTGCCAGCAGCTCCTCGAATTTGAACACTGAAGCTTTCTTT. The full variable domain, with the rest looked up from reference TRBV7-9 and TRBJ1-1, is DTGVSQNPRHKITKRGQNVTFRCDPISEHNRLYWYRQTLGQGPEFLTYFQNEAQLEKSRLLSDRFSAERPKGSFSTLEIQRTEQGDSAMYLCASSSSNLNTEAFFGQGTRLTVV.

The chain uses TRBV7-1 and TRBJ2-5, with a tentative D call TRBD1 (5 bases). TRBV7-1 is treated as an ORF (open reading frame) with a function not yet certain. The V and J ends lost 10 bases and 5 bases respectively, with 20 bases between them. This CDR3 comprises 14 residues. In DNA form, the CDR3 reads TGTGCCACCGCCTATGTATCAGGGCTGGAGACCCAGTACTTC. It codes for CATAYVSGLETQYF.

This sequence joins TRBV28 and TRBJ2-1, with 8 bases lining up with TRBD1. Unmatched junction bases numbered 14, after V lost 5 bases and J lost 5 bases. The CDR3 spans 17 residues. From germline, CDR1 is MDHEN and CDR2 SYDVKM. As DNA, the CDR3 is TGTGCCAGCAGTCCGTCGACAGGGGTGAGGCTAGACAATGAGCAGTTCTTC. Its translation is CASSPSTGVRLDNEQFF. The full variable domain, rest sourced from reference TRBV28 and TRBJ2-1, is DVKVTQSSRYLVKRTGEKVFLECVQDMDHENMFWYRQDPGLGLRLIYFSYDVKMKEKGDIPEGYSVSREKKERFSLILESASTNQTSMYLCASSPSTGVRLDNEQFFGPGTRLTVL.

The V gene is TRBV28, the J gene TRBJ2-7; D gene ambiguous. The germline CDR1 and CDR2 sequences are MDHEN and SYDVKM. V was pared by 6 bases and J by 2 bases, with 14 bases between. The CDR3 is made up of 14 amino acids. CDR3 nucleotides: TGTGCCAGCAGAGGCGGACGGCCGGCCTACGAGCAGTACTTC. Amino acids: CASRGGRPAYEQYF.

The CDR3 nucleotides are TGTGCCAGCAGCTTAGTAGGACAGTCGGTCACTGAAGCTTTCTTT. Translating it yields CASSLVGQSVTEAFF. The chain is built from TRBV7-2 and TRBJ1-1; maybe TRBD1 (6 bases). V was pared by 1 base and J by 4 bases, with 13 bases between. The CDR3 sequence is 15 residues long. Germline V gives CDR1 SGHTA, CDR2 FQGNSA. The whole variable domain, remainder taken from reference TRBV7-2 and TRBJ1-1, is GAGVSQSPSNKVTEKGKDVELRCDPISGHTALYWYRQSLGQGLEFLIYFQGNSAPDKSGLPSDRFSAERTGGSVSTLTIQRTQQEDSAVYLCASSLVGQSVTEAFFGQGTRLTVV.

J is TRBJ1-2 and V is TRBV27; perhaps TRBD1 as D (5 bases). CDR1 MNHEY and CDR2 SMNVEV come from the germline V gene (reference sequence). The V gene lost 0 bases and the J gene lost 2 bases, with 7 bases spanning the gap. This CDR3 has 14 residues. This CDR3 is CASSLSSGNYGYTF. CDR3 sequence (DNA): TGTGCCAGCAGTTTATCGTCAGGGAACTATGGCTACACCTTC.

This clonotype was counted many times. This chain connects TRBV7-2 to TRBJ1-1; 7 bases map to TRBD1. J was trimmed by 1 base and V by 6 bases; bases with no gene match: 5. Germline V gene lookup returns CDR1 SGHTA and CDR2 FQGNSA. The CDR3 runs 14 residues. CDR3 nucleotide sequence: TGTGCCAGCAGGACTCGGACAGGGAACACTGAAGCTTTCTTT. It encodes CASRTRTGNTEAFF.

This clonotype showed up just once. V and J are TRBV27 and TRBJ1-1; D is possibly TRBD1 (5 bases). The length of the CDR3 is 14 residues. CDR1 and CDR2 (germline): MNHEY, SMNVEV (reference sequence). Trimming took 1 base from V and 4 from J, leaving 10 bases between them. CDR3 in amino acids: CASSLWGRGTEAFF. The CDR3, as DNA: TGTGCCAGCAGTTTATGGGGTAGGGGCACTGAAGCTTTCTTT.

The J gene is TRBJ2-3, the V gene TRBV7-8; D possibly matches TRBD1 or TRBD2 (5 bases each). Germline V lookup: CDR1 SGHVS, CDR2 FQNEAQ. The CDR3 contains 17 residues. V was trimmed by 1 base and J by 0 bases, leaving 14 bases between them. The DNA for the CDR3 is TGTGCCAGCAGCTTAGGTCGGGTCGGGACGAGCACAGATACGCAGTATTTT. It yields the protein CASSLGRVGTSTDTQYF.